These 14 T cell receptor beta chains were all obtained from the same sample, sequenced in a study of identical twins. MiXCR, applied by TCRdb to the 5' RACE reads, yields one record per CDR3 protein. The sample holds roughly 690,000 distinct CDR3 sequences, around 5.7% seen once. The sample taken for sequencing was naive T cells sorted from blood. The origin of the receptors is a man between 18 and 29 years old in good health.

The table lists this clonotype with many counts. This chain connects TRBV29-1 to TRBJ2-1; tentatively, D is TRBD1 (5 bases). Germline CDR1 is SQVTM and CDR2 is ANQGSEA. With 3 bases removed from V and 0 bases from J, the gap between germline ends came to 12 bases. This CDR3 has 15 residues. The CDR3 protein is CSVDRDSSSYNEQFF. Written as DNA, the CDR3 is TGCAGCGTTGACCGAGACAGCAGCTCCTACAATGAGCAGTTCTTC.

The genes are TRBV5-4 and TRBJ2-7, with a possible D match to TRBD2 (5 bases). CDR1 is SGHNT and CDR2 is YYREEE in the germline V gene (reference sequence). CDR3 size: 13 residues. V gave up 4 bases and J gave up 3 bases, with 11 bases separating them. The CDR3 DNA is TGTGCCAGCAGCAGGATAGAGGGCTACGAGCAGTACTTC. It specifies CASSRIEGYEQYF.

The chain combines TRBV27 with TRBJ2-7; 8 bases align to TRBD2. J lost 4 bases, V lost 1 base, and 9 bases had no gene match. The CDR3 runs to 16 residues. Germline CDR1 reads MNHEY; CDR2 reads SMNVEV (reference sequence). In DNA, the CDR3 is TGTGCCAGCAGTTTATTCCCTAGCGGGCAGTTTTACGAGCAGTACTTC. As protein: CASSLFPSGQFYEQYF.

As for this clonotype: Being one base from a much bigger clone, this may be a read error. The V gene is TRBV7-9, the J gene TRBJ2-1; 10 bases map to TRBD2. There are 15 residues in the CDR3. V shed 5 bases and J 2 bases; nucleotides not matched to a gene: 3. The germline gives CDR1 SEHNR, CDR2 FQNEAQ (reference sequence). CDR3 nucleotide sequence: TGTGCCAGCAGCCCAGCGGGAGGGCCCTACAATGAGCAGTTCTTC. It specifies CASSPAGGPYNEQFF. Together with reference TRBV7-9 and TRBJ2-1, the CDR3 gives the full variable domain: DTGVSQNPRHKITKRGQNVTFRCDPISEHNRLYWYRQTLGQGPEFLTYFQNEAQLEKSRLLSDRFSAERPKGSFSTLEIQRTEQGDSAMYLCASSPAGGPYNEQFFGPGTRLTVL.

This clonotype was picked up a small number of times. The CDR3 DNA reads TGTGCCAGCAGCCATGCAGGGCGTGGGGCCAACGTCCTGACTTTC. Residues: CASSHAGRGANVLTF. This chain uses TRBV6-2 or TRBV6-3 with TRBJ2-6; maybe TRBD1 (5 bases). The germline CDR1 and CDR2 sequences are MNHEY and SVGEGT. V lost 6 bases and J lost 3, with 12 bases in between. The CDR3 runs to 15 residues.

The chain has TRBV6-5 and TRBJ2-2; D gene unclear. This CDR3 spans 11 amino acids. V gave up 2 bases and J gave up 9 bases, with 4 bases separating them. The germline V gene encodes CDR1 MNHEY and CDR2 SVGAGI. The CDR3 loop is CASSYRRELFF. The DNA of the CDR3 is TGTGCCAGCAGTTACCGCAGGGAGCTGTTTTTT.

This clonotype is a singleton in its sample. The chain has TRBV29-1 and TRBJ1-1, with TRBD1 matching 7 bases. J was trimmed by 1 base and V by 6 bases; bases with no gene match: 14. Germline assignment: CDR1 SQVTM and CDR2 ANQGSEA. The CDR3 length is 16 residues. CDR3 coding DNA: TGCAGCGTCCGCACCCCCGAGACAGGGCCGAACACTGAAGCTTTCTTT. This codes for CSVRTPETGPNTEAFF.

The J gene is TRBJ2-3, the V gene TRBV20-1; 8 positions agree with TRBD2. The germline V gene has CDR1 DFQATT and CDR2 SNEGSKA (reference sequence). This CDR3 has 17 amino acids. CDR3 amino acids: CSYLRVTGGGSTDTQYF. The DNA of the CDR3 is TGCAGCTACCTTCGTGTAACGGGAGGGGGTAGCACAGATACGCAGTATTTT.

This clonotype was counted at least ten times. V is TRBV20-1 and J is TRBJ2-2, with 11 bases aligning to TRBD2. The CDR3 spans 15 residues. Trimming cost V 5 bases and J 6 bases; bases outside gene matches: 8. Germline CDR1 is DFQATT and CDR2 is SNEGSKA (reference sequence). CDR3 DNA sequence: TGCAGTGCTCATGACATTAGCGGGAGGGCCGGGGAGCTGTTTTTT. It translates to CSAHDISGRAGELFF.

This clonotype was found a few times. This sequence joins TRBV21-1 and TRBJ2-7; the D call TRBD2 from the table was never checked on the DNA. TRBV21-1 is reported as a pseudogene. The CDR3 has 17 amino acids. The DNA of the CDR3 is TGTGCCAGCAGCAAGAAGGGACTAGCGGGAGGGCCCTACGAGCAGTACTTC. Protein sequence: CASSKKGLAGGPYEQYF.

V gene TRBV4-2 combines with J gene TRBJ2-7, with D perhaps matching TRBD2 (6 bases). From germline, CDR1 is LGHNA and CDR2 YNFKEQ. V gave up 8 bases and J gave up 7 bases, with 18 bases separating them. The CDR3 has 13 amino acids. CDR3 in DNA: TGTGCCAGCTGTCAAGATCCGGGGAGGGAGCAGTACTTC. Translated: CASCQDPGREQYF.

This clonotype was seen repeatedly, ten times or more. The chain uses TRBV5-1 and TRBJ2-3, with D hard to call. Trimming left V 0 bases short and J 2 bases short, with 10 bases between. There are 15 residues in the CDR3. The germline V gene encodes CDR1 SGHRS and CDR2 YFSETQ. Written as DNA, the CDR3 is TGCGCCAGCAGCTTGGCTGACTTACTCACAGATACGCAGTATTTT. This translates into CASSLADLLTDTQYF.

This clonotype was recorded at least ten times. The chain links TRBV29-1 to TRBJ2-2; a weak D match, TRBD2 (7 bases). Deletions cut 4 bases from V and 5 bases from J, with 20 bases between. CDR1 SQVTM and CDR2 ANQGSEA come from the germline V gene. The CDR3 sequence is 16 residues long. The CDR3 DNA sequence: TGCAGCGTTGTAGGACTAGGGGGAAAGGGGACCGGGGAGCTGTTTTTT. Translation gives CSVVGLGGKGTGELFF.

This clonotype was counted ten times or more. This chain joins TRBV29-1 and TRBJ1-2, with 7 bases fitting TRBD1. V was pared by 7 bases and J by 2 bases, with 4 bases of the junction left unmatched. CDR3 length: 12 amino acids. CDR1 SQVTM and CDR2 ANQGSEA come from the germline V gene. The CDR3 region has the DNA TGCAGCGCCCTGGACAGGAACTATGGCTACACCTTC. Translated, it gives CSALDRNYGYTF.